This T cell receptor (beta chain) derives from a study of blood T cells in healthy people across ages. The use of a sample-barcoded 5' primer and a J-beta primer mix characterized a second PCR of 7 to 11 cycles. TCRdb ran MiXCR on the 5' RACE reads and lists one entry per CDR3 protein. The table has 910,000 or so distinct CDR3 sequences, roughly half seen once. The sample consisted of blood. The sequence came from a woman aged 55-69 years in good health.

CDR3 DNA: TGTGCCAGCAGTGAAAGGGGGAGAGTTAGCGGGAGAACTTTCGAGCAGTACTTC. It is translated as CASSERGRVSGRTFEQYF. The V gene is TRBV7-6, the J gene TRBJ2-5, with 9 bases matching TRBD2. The J call is uncertain, as TRBJ2-7 better fits the DNA end. Germline V gene lookup returns CDR1 SGHVS and CDR2 FNYEAQ. This CDR3 has 18 residues.